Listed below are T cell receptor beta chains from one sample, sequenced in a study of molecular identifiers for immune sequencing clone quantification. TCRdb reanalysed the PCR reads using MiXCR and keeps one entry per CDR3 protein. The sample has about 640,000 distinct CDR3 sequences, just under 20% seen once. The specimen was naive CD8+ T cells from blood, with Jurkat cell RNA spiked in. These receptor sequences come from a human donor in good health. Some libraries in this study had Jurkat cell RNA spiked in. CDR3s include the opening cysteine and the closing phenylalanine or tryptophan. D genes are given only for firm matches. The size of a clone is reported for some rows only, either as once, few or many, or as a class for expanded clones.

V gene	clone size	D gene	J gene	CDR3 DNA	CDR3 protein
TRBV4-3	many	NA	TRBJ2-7	TGCGCCAGCAGCCAACTGGGCAGTACCTACGAGCAGTACTTC	CASSQLGSTYEQYF
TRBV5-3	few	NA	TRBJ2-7	TGTGCCAGCAGCCGGGTGAACTACGAGCAGTACTTC	CASSRVNYEQYF
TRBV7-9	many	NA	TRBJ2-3	TGTGCCAGCAGCTTATACAACGGACTTGACGATACGCAGTATTTT	CASSLYNGLDDTQYF
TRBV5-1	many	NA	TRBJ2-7	TGCGCCAGCAGCTTGCTCGGAGTCTACGAGCAGTACTTC	CASSLLGVYEQYF
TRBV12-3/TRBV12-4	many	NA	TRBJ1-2	TGTGCCAGCAGCCTTGGCTGGGGGGGAATCTATGGCTACACCTTC	CASSLGWGGIYGYTF
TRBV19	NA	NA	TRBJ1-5	TGTGCCAGTAGGATCGATGGGGGCTCAAATCGGCCCCAGCATTTT	CASRIDGGSNRPQHF
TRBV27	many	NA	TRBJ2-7	TGTGCCAGCAGTCCCGAGGGCAGTGGGGCCCAATACGAGCAGTACTTC	CASSPEGSGAQYEQYF
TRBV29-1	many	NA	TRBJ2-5	TGCAGCGTTGAGGGATCGGAGACCCAGTACTTC	CSVEGSETQYF
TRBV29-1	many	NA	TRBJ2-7	TGCAGCGTTGCCCCTCTTAACCCAACTCACGAGCAGTACTTC	CSVAPLNPTHEQYF
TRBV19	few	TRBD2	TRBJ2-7	TGTGCCAGTAGTGTAGCGGGAGGGCGGTACGAGCAGTACTTC	CASSVAGGRYEQYF
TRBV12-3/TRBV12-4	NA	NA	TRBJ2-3	TGTGCCAGCAGTTTATACAGGGTAGGGGCAGATACGCAGTATTTT	CASSLYRVGADTQYF
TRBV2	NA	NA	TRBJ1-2	TGTGCCAGCGCCTCCCGGATAACAGCGACGGTTCATGGCTACACCTTC	CASASRITATVHGYTF
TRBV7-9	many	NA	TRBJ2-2	TGTGCCAGCCCCCACACCGGGGAGCTGTTTTTT	CASPHTGELFF
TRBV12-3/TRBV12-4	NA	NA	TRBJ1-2	TGTGCCAGCAGTTTCATCTCGAGCTATGGCTACACCTTC	CASSFISSYGYTF
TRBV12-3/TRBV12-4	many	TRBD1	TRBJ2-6	TGTGCCAGCACCGAACAGGGGAAGGGCTTCTGGGGGGCCAACGTCCTGACTTTC	CASTEQGKGFWGANVLTF
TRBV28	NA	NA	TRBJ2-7	TGTGCCAGCAGTTTTCGTGGGGTAGCAAGCTACGAGCAGTACTTC	CASSFRGVASYEQYF
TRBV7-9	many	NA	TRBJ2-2	TGTGCCAGCAGCTTCCCTCTTGGGGGACAGAACACCGGGGAGCTGTTTTTT	CASSFPLGGQNTGELFF
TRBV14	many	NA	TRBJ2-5	TGTGCCAGCAGCCAGGAAGGGGGACTTGAGACCCAGTACTTC	CASSQEGGLETQYF
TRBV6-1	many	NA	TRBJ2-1	TGTGCCAGCAGTGAACCTCAGTACAACTACAATGAGCAGTTCTTC	CASSEPQYNYNEQFF
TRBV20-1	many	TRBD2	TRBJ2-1	TGCAGTGCTAGAGATAGCGGGGGTTACAATGAGCAGTTCTTC	CSARDSGGYNEQFF
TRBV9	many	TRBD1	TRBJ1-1	TGTGCCAGCAGCGTAGGAGGGGGCGGGACTGAAGCTTTCTTT	CASSVGGGGTEAFF
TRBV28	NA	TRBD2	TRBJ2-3	TGTGCCAGCAGTCAAATAGCGGGAGGGCCGTTAGATACGCAGTATTTT	CASSQIAGGPLDTQYF
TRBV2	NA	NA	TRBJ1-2	TGTGCCAGACAGGGTACTAACTATGGCTACACCTTC	CARQGTNYGYTF
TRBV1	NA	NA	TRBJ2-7	TGCACCAGCAGCCAACGGGGCCCTAACGAGCAGTACTTC	CTSSQRGPNEQYF
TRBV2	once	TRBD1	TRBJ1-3	TGTGCCAGCAAGACAGGGGCAGCTCCTGGAAACACCATATATTTT	CASKTGAAPGNTIYF
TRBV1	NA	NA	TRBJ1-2	TGCACCAGCAGCCAAGATCTGGCCGGGGGGGCCCTTAGCTATGGCTACACCTTC	CTSSQDLAGGALSYGYTF
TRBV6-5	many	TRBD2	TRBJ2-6	TGTGCCAGCAGGTTTAGCCTAGCGGGAACCAAGGAAGGGGCCAACGTCCTGACTTTC	CASRFSLAGTKEGANVLTF
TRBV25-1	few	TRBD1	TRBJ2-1	TGTGCCAGCAGTGACAGACAGGGGTTTGAGCAGTTCTTC	CASSDRQGFEQFF
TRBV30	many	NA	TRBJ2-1	TGTGCCTGGGGACCCTCCTACAATGAGCAGTTCTTC	CAWGPSYNEQFF